Sequencing of this T cell receptor beta chain was carried out in a study of blood T cell repertoires in COVID-19. Some clones are missing from TCRdb's copy, which holds only in-frame ones; the method was immunoSEQ multiplex PCR. The data hold approximately 240,000 clones, with 80% to 85% observed a single time. Germline V lookup: CDR1 SGHTA, CDR2 FQGNSA. Losses at the gene ends were 3 bases for V and 9 bases for J; bases not matched to a gene: 6. This CDR3 has 14 residues. The receptor was isolated from a woman aged 55-70 years with acute or convalescent COVID-19. The chain recombines TRBV7-2 with TRBJ2-1; 9 nucleotides line up with TRBD1. Source material: peripheral blood. The CDR3 DNA is TGTGCCAGCAGCTTCGGGACAGGGATAACTGAGCAGTTCTTC. Its translation: CASSFGTGITEQFF.